This T cell receptor (beta chain) was observed in a study of CD8+CD57+ T cells in acquired aplastic anemia. Study-level findings and limits: Researchers reported that CD8+ Simpson's diversity was not significantly different in patients versus controls.

Patients who underwent sequencing had shown CD8+CD57+ cell expansion by flow cytometry. It was genomic DNA that served as the template for profiling TCR beta VDJ and CDR3. Via MiXCR, TCRdb re-called the reads, giving one row per CDR3 protein. The data contain under 200,000 distinct CDR3 sequences, under 55% of them singletons. Germline V gene data show CDR1 as SNHLY and CDR2 as FYNNEI. The CDR3 covers 14 residues. The V end lost 6 bases, the J end lost 3 bases, and 14 bases lay between the germline ends. On this clonotype: Antigen specificity is unknown.

The TCR comes from a human donor with aplastic anemia. The sequenced material came from sorted CD4+, CD8+, or CD8+CD57+ T cells (not recorded which) from PBMCs. The V and J genes are TRBV2 and TRBJ1-1, with TRBD1 as a possible D gene (6 bases). This CDR3 is CASSHPTGHTEAFF. The CDR3 nucleotides are TGTGCCAGCAGCCACCCTACAGGGCACACTGAAGCTTTCTTT.